This T cell receptor beta chain was recorded in a study of T cells after yellow fever vaccination. Study overall: SMART-Seq v4 Ultra Low Input prepared libraries from low-cell fractions. Study results and caveats: It was the secondary response that reached its peak faster, day 5 versus 15, but it was weaker. Some clonotypes, a small share, were shared between CD4 and CD8 compartments.

This CDR3 region has 10 residues. V dropped 7 bases and J dropped 7 bases, with 7 bases sitting between them. A process of 5'RACE template switching, which added a universal primer site and UMIs, was used to make TCR cDNA. One entry per CDR3 protein results from TCRdb running MiXCR on the 5' RACE reads. The sample shows approximately 300,000 distinct CDR3 sequences, 8.7% of them seen only once. With respect to this clonotype: Antigen unknown.

The chain is built from TRBV12-3 or TRBV12-4 and TRBJ1-2; D not resolved. The TCR was taken from a man aged 18 to 30 who received the YFV17D yellow fever vaccine. Sequencing used PBMCs, obtained on the day of the first yellow fever vaccination. The CDR3 DNA is TGTGCCAGCACTGGGGTTGGCTACACCTTC. It translates to CASTGVGYTF.